This TCR beta chain was identified in a study of chemoradiotherapy in HPV16-positive cancers. Study-level points and caveats: Better recurrence-free survival went with HPV-responsive T-cell expansion in HPV16-positive patients.

The germline V and J ends were trimmed by 6 bases and 3 bases, with 9 bases remaining between them. CDR1 and CDR2 (germline): MNHEY, SVGAGI. The CDR3 is 12 residues long. Here immunoSEQ multiplex PCR was the method, and the copy in TCRdb shows in-frame clones only, minus some. Of about 15,000 clones listed, 55% to 75% are singletons. Concerning this clone itself: Its antigen is not identified.

The chain combines TRBV6-5 with TRBJ2-7; no reliable D call. The source is a human donor with HPV-associated anogenital cancer. The sample was tumor tissue, taken from a patient who underwent chemoradiotherapy. The CDR3 sequence: CASSETRYEQYF. The CDR3 DNA is TGTGCCAGCAGCGAGACCCGCTACGAGCAGTACTTC.